This TCR beta chain was profiled in a study of blood T cells in healthy people across ages. The CDR3 spans 14 residues. The V end lost 4 bases, the J end lost 8 bases, and 18 bases lay between the germline ends. The V gene's germline CDR1 is SGHDT and CDR2 YYEEEE. Study-level results: Estimates of diversity drawn from one million T cells were considered underestimates. Because donor CMV status was unknown, expanded clonotype changes were possibly confounded. Higher naive T cell percentage went strongly together with higher TCR beta diversity.

Those donating, healthy Caucasian individuals from Russia, were aged about 6 to 100. It was with a sample-barcoded 5' primer and a J-beta primer mix that a second PCR of about 6 to 11 cycles was run. In TCRdb, the 5' RACE reads were re-called with MiXCR into one record per CDR3 protein. The table includes roughly 1,800,000 distinct CDR3 sequences, roughly 52% detected once. This clonotype was seen more than once but under ten times. The target antigen is unknown. The specimen sequenced was blood. This rearrangement joins TRBV5-6 to TRBJ1-2; D unresolved. The sequence came from a woman between 35 and 50 years old in good health. The CDR3 DNA reads as TGTGCCAGCAGCCCCCCGGGCAGATTGGCAGGCTACACCTTC. It is translated as CASSPPGRLAGYTF.